This T cell receptor (beta chain) was captured by sequencing in a study of CD8+CD57+ T cells in acquired aplastic anemia. Study overall: Quantities of DNA derived from sorted CD4+ and CD8+ cells averaged around 3 ug. In CD4+ cells, healthy donors produced an average of approximately 11 million reads.

Notes on this clonotype: Its antigen is currently unknown.

Findings and limits, study-wide: The study found no significant CD8+ Simpson's diversity difference between patients and controls.

CDR3 and TCR beta VDJ profiling relied on genomic DNA as the template. TCRdb re-derived calls from the reads in MiXCR, one entry per CDR3 protein. This table has about 81,000 distinct CDR3 sequences, approximately 45% appearing once. The CDR3 sequence is 13 residues long. Germline V gives CDR1 SGHTA, CDR2 FQGNSA. The V and J ends lost 3 bases and 7 bases respectively, with 12 bases between them. The chain recombines TRBV7-2 with TRBJ1-2; no firm D call. The receptor comes from a human donor in good health, serving as a control. The sequenced sample was sorted CD4+, CD8+, or CD8+CD57+ T cells (not recorded which) from PBMCs. The CDR3 protein is CASSLTFASGYTF. The CDR3 bases are TGTGCCAGCAGCTTGACTTTCGCCAGTGGCTACACCTTC.